These 28 T cell receptor beta chains were all obtained from the same sample, sequenced in a study of PD-L1 blockade in urothelial cancer. Sample time point: peripheral blood 6 weeks after treatment start. Measured with immunoSEQ multiplex PCR; TCRdb has only the in-frame clones, and not every one. This sample carries 75,000 to 95,000 clones, 85% to 95% of them seen once, and the ten largest clones take roughly 0.9%. Specimen: PBMCs, collected around atezolizumab (anti-PD-L1) treatment. These receptor sequences come from a woman of 80 years or more with urothelial cancer.

The chain combines TRBV2 with TRBJ2-3; tentatively, D is TRBD2 (5 bases). The CDR3 extends over 13 amino acids. Looked up from germline, CDR1 is SNHLY and CDR2 is FYNNEI. V gave up 8 bases and J gave up 6 bases, with 15 bases separating them. The CDR3 loop is CASGRGGVDTQYF. The CDR3 region has the DNA TGTGCCAGCGGGAGAGGCGGAGTGGATACGCAGTATTTT.

The chain couples TRBV6-1 to TRBJ2-7; perhaps TRBD2 as D (5 bases). The CDR3 is 15 residues long. CDR1 and CDR2 (germline): MNHNS, SASEGT. The ends were cut back, 7 bases at V and 0 bases at J, with 16 bases in the middle. The CDR3 reads CASIVGGSVSYEQYF. The CDR3 nucleotides read TGTGCCAGCATAGTCGGCGGGTCCGTCTCCTACGAGCAGTACTTC.

This clone was seen more than once but under ten times. The V and J genes are TRBV28 and TRBJ2-7, with a tentative D call TRBD2 (5 bases). CDR3 length: 15 residues. The V gene lost 5 bases and the J gene lost 0 bases, with 14 bases spanning the gap. Germline V CDR1 and CDR2: MDHEN, SYDVKM. CDR3 sequence: CASSTESGASYEQYF. The CDR3 DNA is TGTGCCAGCAGTACTGAAAGCGGAGCCTCCTACGAGCAGTACTTC.

The chain has TRBV9 and TRBJ2-6; D perhaps matches TRBD1 (6 bases). V dropped 3 bases and J dropped 0 bases, with 16 bases sitting between them. This CDR3 is built from 18 residues. From germline, CDR1 is SGDLS and CDR2 YYNGEE. The CDR3 here is CASSEPPDRYSGANVLTF. DNA for the CDR3: TGTGCCAGCAGCGAGCCCCCAGACAGGTACTCTGGGGCCAACGTCCTGACTTTC.

The rearrangement joins TRBV10-2 to TRBJ2-1; TRBD2 matches 10 bases. Germline-derived CDR1 and CDR2 are WSHSY and SAAADI. This CDR3 comprises 14 residues. J gave up 2 bases and V 6 bases, and 1 base lay outside the gene matches. The CDR3 sequence is CASRGLAAYNEQFF. In nucleotides, the CDR3 is TGCGCCAGCAGAGGACTAGCGGCCTACAATGAGCAGTTCTTC.

The chain employs TRBV9 and TRBJ2-1; 10 nucleotides align to TRBD2. Trimming removed 0 bases from V and 10 bases from J; junction bases left unmatched: 10. The CDR3 totals 16 residues. Germline V gene lookup returns CDR1 SGDLS and CDR2 YYNGEE. This CDR3 is CASSVASGRAPGEQFF. The CDR3 DNA sequence: TGTGCCAGCAGCGTAGCCAGCGGGAGGGCCCCGGGGGAGCAGTTCTTC.

This clone was seen just once. The rearrangement uses TRBV7-3 and TRBJ2-2, with 7 bases matching TRBD2. The V gene end was trimmed by 0 bases and the J gene end by 9 bases; junction bases not matched to a gene: 4. The V gene's germline CDR1 is SGHTA and CDR2 FQGTGA. The CDR3 is 14 amino acids. The CDR3 spells CASSLTGGPRELFF. In DNA, the CDR3 is TGTGCCAGCAGCTTAACGGGAGGGCCGCGGGAGCTGTTTTTT.

This clone was recorded only once. V is TRBV18 and J is TRBJ1-1; 7 bases line up with TRBD1. The germline V gene encodes CDR1 KGHSH and CDR2 LQKENI. The CDR3 runs to 11 residues. The V segment lost 6 bases and the J segment 7 bases; nucleotides outside the gene matches: 2. The CDR3 loop is CASSGQLEAFF. CDR3 DNA: TGTGCCAGCTCGGGACAGCTTGAAGCTTTCTTT. The full variable domain, its missing parts supplied by reference TRBV18 and TRBJ1-1, is NAGVMQNPRHLVRRRGQEARLRCSPMKGHSHVYWYRQLPEEGLKFMVYLQKENIIDESGMPKERFSAEFPKEGPSILRIQQVVRGDSAAYFCASSGQLEAFFGQGTRLTVV.

The chain couples TRBV5-1 to TRBJ1-1; 12 bases are shared with TRBD1. CDR3 size: 14 residues. CDR1 SGHRS and CDR2 YFSETQ come from the germline V gene. The J segment lost 11 bases and the V segment lost 4 bases, leaving 9 bases of the junction unmatched. The CDR3 DNA is TGCGCCAGCAGCACTGGGACAGGGGGCCTTGAGGCTTTCTTT. Protein: CASSTGTGGLEAFF.

The chain couples TRBV10-3 to TRBJ2-1; 9 positions match TRBD2. V was clipped by 8 bases and J by 4 bases; unmatched bases: 6. Germline CDR1 reads ENHRY; CDR2 reads SYGVKD. This CDR3 is built from 14 residues. CDR3 sequence: CAISWREGYNEQFF. In nucleotides, the CDR3 is TGTGCCATCTCCTGGCGGGAGGGGTACAATGAGCAGTTCTTC.

The chain is built from TRBV11-3 and TRBJ2-5, with TRBD2 matching 7 bases. The CDR3 covers 16 residues. V gave up 1 base and J gave up 1 base; unmatched junction bases: 6. Germline V lookup: CDR1 SGHNT, CDR2 YENEEA. CDR3 sequence: CASSLASGASQETQYF. CDR3 nucleotides: TGTGCCAGCAGCTTAGCTAGCGGAGCAAGCCAAGAGACCCAGTACTTC.

This clone was seen just once. The chain is built from TRBV5-1 and TRBJ1-1; the D gene is possibly TRBD1 (5 bases). Trimming removed 3 bases from V and 1 base from J, with 13 bases in between. The CDR3 totals 15 residues. Per germline, CDR1 SGHRS and CDR2 YFSETQ. CDR3 region: CASSSLTEANTEAFF. In nucleotides, the CDR3 is TGCGCCAGCAGCTCCCTGACAGAAGCGAACACTGAAGCTTTCTTT.

The rearrangement links TRBV7-9 to TRBJ1-2; D possibly corresponds to TRBD1 (6 bases). There are 14 residues in the CDR3. The germline V gene has CDR1 SEHNR and CDR2 FQNEAQ (reference sequence). The ends were cut back, 5 bases at V and 8 bases at J, with 18 bases in the middle. The CDR3, as DNA: TGTGCCAGCAGCATCCTAACAGGGAATGTAGGCTACACCTTC. Translation gives CASSILTGNVGYTF.

The chain employs TRBV28 and TRBJ1-2; possible D gene TRBD1, 6 bases. Germline CDR1 and CDR2: MDHEN and SYDVKM. This CDR3 contains 13 residues. Trimming cost V 7 bases and J 5 bases, with 14 bases left between them. The CDR3 nucleotides read TGTGCCAGCACCGGGGACACCGCTTATGGCTACACCTTC. Protein product: CASTGDTAYGYTF.

V and J are TRBV27 and TRBJ2-5, with 8 bases that match TRBD1. Trimming took 2 bases from V and 11 from J; bases not matched to a gene: 10. Germline loops: CDR1 MNHEY, CDR2 SMNVEV (reference sequence). This CDR3 region has 14 residues. CDR3 sequence: CASSLPPPGGPQYF. The CDR3 DNA follows: TGTGCCAGCAGTTTACCCCCCCCAGGGGGCCCTCAGTACTTC.

The V and J genes are TRBV18 and TRBJ2-1; D gene uncertain. The CDR3 contains 14 residues. With 3 bases removed from V and 8 bases from J, the gap between germline ends came to 14 bases. Germline lookup yields CDR1 KGHSH and CDR2 LQKENI. The chain's CDR3 is CASSPLFQADEQFF. The CDR3 coding sequence is TGTGCCAGCTCACCCTTGTTCCAGGCTGATGAGCAGTTCTTC.

This chain connects TRBV7-3 to TRBJ2-5, with 9 positions matching TRBD1. There are 15 residues in the CDR3. Germline values: CDR1 SGHTA, CDR2 FQGTGA. V shed 5 bases, J shed 5 bases, and the junction held 9 bases outside the gene matches. The CDR3 DNA is TGTGCCAGCAGCCCGATACAGGGGGCTGGGGAGACCCAGTACTTC. Translated: CASSPIQGAGETQYF.

The chain recombines TRBV6-1 with TRBJ2-3; D possibly corresponds to TRBD2 (5 bases). V was cut by 8 bases and J by 8 bases, with 23 bases left in between. The CDR3 has 15 residues. The V gene's germline CDR1 is MNHNS and CDR2 SASEGT. CDR3 residues: CASPGEGPRSPTQYF. In DNA, the CDR3 is TGTGCCAGCCCCGGAGAGGGCCCAAGGAGTCCTACGCAGTATTTT.

The V call is TRBV19, the J call TRBJ1-5; TRBD1 is a possible D gene (5 bases). Germline-derived CDR1 and CDR2 are LNHDA and SQIVND (reference sequence). This CDR3 region has 15 residues. V lost 4 bases, J lost 4 bases, and 14 bases lay in between. CDR3 bases: TGTGCCAGTAGTACACAGGCTGGTATTAATCAGCCCCAGCATTTT. Its translation is CASSTQAGINQPQHF. The whole variable domain, remainder taken from reference TRBV19 and TRBJ1-5, is DGGITQSPKYLFRKEGQNVTLSCEQNLNHDAMYWYRQDPGQGLRLIYYSQIVNDFQKGDIAEGYSVSREKKESFPLTVTSAQKNPTAFYLCASSTQAGINQPQHFGDGTRLSIL.

The V and J genes are TRBV25-1 and TRBJ2-1; maybe TRBD2 (6 bases). Germline CDR1 and CDR2: MGHDK and SYGVNS. The CDR3 consists of 16 residues. Trimming left V 1 base short and J 5 bases short, with 15 bases between. CDR3 in amino acids: CASSEFGGIRHNEQFF. The CDR3 nucleotides are TGTGCCAGCAGTGAATTCGGGGGAATAAGACACAATGAGCAGTTCTTC.

The rearrangement joins TRBV2 to TRBJ1-2; D is unclear. From germline, CDR1 is SNHLY and CDR2 FYNNEI. The CDR3 has 12 amino acids. Between the trimmed V and J ends, which lost 6 bases and 7 bases, there was a span of 12 bases. The DNA of the CDR3 is TGTGCCAGCAGGGGCCTATCGGCTGGCTACACCTTC. Translating it yields CASRGLSAGYTF.

The chain employs TRBV9 and TRBJ2-1; 10 bases match TRBD2. Germline CDR1 is SGDLS and CDR2 is YYNGEE. This CDR3 region has 13 residues. After removal of 7 bases from V and 4 bases from J, the junction contained 2 bases not matched to a gene. CDR3 bases: TGTGCCAGCGGGACTAGCGTATACAATGAGCAGTTCTTC. Translated: CASGTSVYNEQFF.

The chain joins TRBV7-3 to TRBJ2-5; no clear D. Germline V lookup: CDR1 SGHTA, CDR2 FQGTGA. This CDR3 has 16 amino acids. The germline V and J ends were trimmed by 5 bases and 5 bases, with 21 bases remaining between them. The CDR3 nucleotides are TGTGCCAGCAGCACAAGCCCCCTTGGCCCAGCGGAGACCCAGTACTTC. Protein sequence: CASSTSPLGPAETQYF.

The chain carries TRBV5-1 and TRBJ2-7; perhaps TRBD2 as D (6 bases). CDR3 size: 14 residues. The germline V gene encodes CDR1 SGHRS and CDR2 YFSETQ. V gave up 4 bases and J gave up 7 bases, with 18 bases separating them. The CDR3 sequence is CASSHGTGGWEQYF. CDR3 bases: TGCGCCAGCAGCCACGGGACCGGGGGTTGGGAGCAGTACTTC. The full variable domain, in which reference TRBV5-1 and TRBJ2-7 provide the parts outside the CDR3, is KAGVTQTPRYLIKTRGQQVTLSCSPISGHRSVSWYQQTPGQGLQFLFEYFSETQRNKGNFPGRFSGRQFSNSRSEMNVSTLELGDSALYLCASSHGTGGWEQYFGPGTRLTVT.

The CDR3 region has the DNA TGTGCCTGGTACCTTCCCGGGACAGCTTCGAACGAGCAGTACTTC. This gives the protein CAWYLPGTASNEQYF. The V call is TRBV30, the J call TRBJ2-7, with 7 bases lining up with TRBD1. V gave up 5 bases and J gave up 5 bases; unmatched junction bases: 15. The germline gives CDR1 GTSNPN, CDR2 SVGIG (reference sequence). The CDR3 spans 15 residues.

The chain links TRBV18 to TRBJ2-2; weak D call: TRBD1 (6 bases). Per the germline V gene, CDR1 is KGHSH and CDR2 is LQKENI. Trimming removed 6 bases at V and 6 bases at J, with 17 bases between. This CDR3 contains 15 residues. CDR3 bases: TGTGCCAGCTCTCTACAGGGTCGGAGATCCGGGGAGCTGTTTTTT. Translation: CASSLQGRRSGELFF.

The DNA for the CDR3 is TGTGCCAGCAGTGACCAGCGGGGGAGCTACGAGCAGTACTTC. Translating gives CASSDQRGSYEQYF. This rearrangement joins TRBV2 to TRBJ2-7; 8 nucleotides align to TRBD2. This CDR3 is built from 14 residues. Germline-derived CDR1 and CDR2 are SNHLY and FYNNEI. Germline trimming cut 3 bases from V and 3 bases from J; bases unmatched to any gene: 4.

The chain links TRBV23-1 to TRBJ1-2; 7 nucleotides match TRBD1. TRBV23-1 is an ORF; its function is uncertain. The J segment lost 3 bases and the V segment lost 3 bases, leaving 22 bases of the junction unmatched. This CDR3 has 20 residues. CDR3 residues: CASSHKAPRDSTFRYYGYTF. The CDR3 DNA sequence: TGCGCCAGCAGTCATAAAGCGCCCCGGGACAGCACATTTCGATACTATGGCTACACCTTC.